This TCR beta chain was sequenced during a study of blood T cell repertoires in COVID-19. The V end lost 0 bases, the J end lost 6 bases, and 15 bases lay between the germline ends. This CDR3 has 15 amino acids. The germline gives CDR1 SGHNT, CDR2 YYREEE (reference sequence). Here immunoSEQ multiplex PCR was the method, and the copy in TCRdb shows in-frame clones only, minus some. The table has 300,000 to 350,000 clones, roughly 90% seen once; the top ten hold 2.5% to 3.5%. The specimen was peripheral blood. The chain uses TRBV5-4 and TRBJ1-1, with D possibly being TRBD1 (6 bases). This TCR derives from a woman in her 30s with COVID-19, enrolled during active disease. The CDR3 region has the DNA TGTGCCAGCAGCTTGGTTCAGGGGACGTTAGCTGAAGCTTTCTTT. Translated, it gives CASSLVQGTLAEAFF.